The present entry profiles one TCR beta chain with its context. The ends were cut back, 5 bases at V and 1 base at J, with 12 bases in the middle. The CDR3 extends over 15 amino acids. From germline, CDR1 is MGHRA and CDR2 YSYEKL. The data were obtained in a study of PD-1 blockade in mismatch repair-deficient tumors. Overall study context: Patients had 12 to 13 mismatch repair-deficient cancer types and were previously treated and progressing.

The data were produced by immunoSEQ multiplex PCR, yet TCRdb's version contains in-frame clones alone and is incomplete. This sample has 120,000 or so clones; 86% occur once, and the top ten carry less than 15%. A few pembrolizumab responders had their TCRs sequenced. The clonotype comes from an adult with mismatch repair-deficient cancer. V usage is TRBV4-1 and J usage is TRBJ1-5; D possibly corresponds to TRBD1 (5 bases). The material was peripheral blood, obtained 44 weeks after starting pembrolizumab. Here the CDR3 DNA reads TGCGCCAGCAGCTGGGGGGTTCAGAGCAATCAGCCCCAGCATTTT. This translates into CASSWGVQSNQPQHF.